This T cell receptor (beta chain) was sequenced in a study of cytotoxic CD8 clonotypes in ibrutinib-treated CLL. Study at large: Median treatment time before response sampling was about 12 months, range 6 to 36.

Germline V lookup: CDR1 MNHNY, CDR2 SVGAGI (reference sequence). Trimming removed 4 bases from V and 3 bases from J; junction bases left unmatched: 6. This CDR3 has 14 amino acids. TCR beta libraries used approximately 1.8 micrograms of genomic DNA from cryopreserved PBMCs. Measured with immunoSEQ multiplex PCR; TCRdb has only the in-frame clones, and not every one. Among roughly 250,000 clones, around 70% were seen once, and the ten largest hold 15%. The TCR comes from a human donor with chronic lymphocytic leukemia. V gene TRBV6-6 combines with J gene TRBJ2-7, with 7 bases fitting TRBD1. Sequences were derived from PBMCs, sampled after 24 months of ibrutinib treatment. The DNA of the CDR3 is TGTGCCAGCAGTTCCCCGGGACAGAACTACGAGCAGTACTTC. This gives the protein CASSSPGQNYEQYF.